These 27 T cell receptor beta chains were sequenced from one sample in a study of T cell clonality in common variable immunodeficiency. Findings of the study overall: Fewer deletions and N-nucleotide insertions were reportedly seen in common variable immunodeficiency TCR beta sequences.

TCRdb keeps only in-frame clones here, not all; method: immunoSEQ multiplex PCR. The sample contains approximately 24,000 clones, none of them singletons. For these TCRs, the target antigens are not known. Specimen: peripheral blood mononuclear cells. The receptors stem from a human donor with common variable immunodeficiency.

This clone has at least ten counts. The missing CDR3 end, 3 residues past where the read stops, is filled in from the germline J gene. The rearrangement uses TRBV7-8 and TRBJ2-7; 8 bases map to TRBD2. Germline CDR1 SGHVS, CDR2 FQNEAQ. V shed 4 bases and J 4 bases; nucleotides not matched to a gene: 9. This CDR3 comprises 15 residues. The CDR3 sequence: CASSSPGRGFYEQYF. The CDR3 bases that were read are TGTGCCAGCAGCTCACCCGGGAGGGGGTTTTACGAG.

This clone was counted ten times or more. The read finishes 3 residues shy of the CDR3 end, and the germline J gene is used to complete it. V and J are TRBV14 and TRBJ2-5; the match to TRBD2 covers 11 bases. The junction had 8 bases not matched to a gene; V was cut back by 4 bases and J by 7 bases. The CDR3 has 15 residues. Germline V gene data show CDR1 as SGHDN and CDR2 as FVKESK. The chain's CDR3 is CASSRLLAGEGTQYF. The covered CDR3 bases are TGTGCCAGCAGCCGCTTACTAGCGGGAGAGGGGACC.

Worth noting for this clone: The sequenced fragment ends 3 residues before the CDR3 boundary, so the rest is inferred from the germline J gene. The rearrangement joins TRBV5-1 to TRBJ1-1, with TRBD1 identical over 8 bases. The CDR3 length is 16 residues. The junction had 8 bases not matched to a gene; V was cut back by 4 bases and J by 0 bases. Per the germline V gene, CDR1 is SGHRS and CDR2 is YFSETQ. The chain's CDR3 is CASSGQGARLNTEAFF. The CDR3 bases that were read are TGCGCCAGCAGCGGCCAGGGGGCGCGGTTGAACACTGAA.

Concerning this clone itself: The CDR3 end falls 3 residues outside the read, so it is completed with the germline J gene. This chain uses TRBV7-6 with TRBJ2-1, with D possibly matching TRBD1 (6 bases). V was pared by 4 bases and J by 0 bases, with 7 bases between. Germline lookup yields CDR1 SGHVS and CDR2 FNYEAQ. The CDR3 runs 14 residues. The sequenced CDR3 bases are TGTGCCAGCAGCTACAGGGACTCCTACAATGAG. This encodes CASSYRDSYNE. The entire CDR3 reads CASSYRDSYNEQFF.

Ten or more counts support this clone. The DNA read from the CDR3 is TGCAGCACGCCTGTCAGGAGCACAGATACG. Encoded protein: CSTPVRSTDT. The entire CDR3 sequence reads CSTPVRSTDTQYF. V gene TRBV29-1 combines with J gene TRBJ2-3; D unclear. The CDR3 end is not reached by the read, which stops 3 residues before it; the germline J gene fills it in. V shed 8 bases and J shed 0 bases, with 12 bases lying between them. The CDR3 extends over 13 amino acids. Germline V gene sequence: CDR1 SQVTM, CDR2 ANQGSEA.

This clone has only a few counts. The read terminates 3 residues before the CDR3 end, so the remaining end is supplied by the germline J gene. V gene TRBV19 combines with J gene TRBJ1-4, with D maybe TRBD1 (6 bases). CDR1 is LNHDA, CDR2 SQIVND, per germline (reference sequence). Trimming removed 3 bases at V and 7 bases at J, with 18 bases between. This CDR3 is 16 amino acids long. The CDR3 protein is CASSILIGGAGEKLFF. The part of the CDR3 DNA that was read is TGTGCCAGTAGTATCCTGATTGGGGGGGCCGGTGAAAAA. The full variable domain, with the rest looked up from reference TRBV19 and TRBJ1-4, is DGGITQSPKYLFRKEGQNVTLSCEQNLNHDAMYWYRQDPGQGLRLIYYSQIVNDFQKGDIAEGYSVSREKKESFPLTVTSAQKNPTAFYLCASSILIGGAGEKLFFGSGTQLSVL.

With respect to this clone: The read halts 3 residues ahead of the CDR3 end, with the missing end drawn from the germline J gene. The V call is TRBV2, the J call TRBJ1-3; D possibly corresponds to TRBD1 (6 bases). CDR1 and CDR2 from the germline V gene are SNHLY and FYNNEI. The length of the CDR3 is 16 residues. The V gene lost 7 bases and the J gene lost 0 bases, with 16 bases spanning the gap. CDR3 amino acids: CASTFAGTNSGNTIYF. The CDR3 DNA, read in part, is TGTGCCAGCACCTTTGCCGGGACAAACTCTGGAAACACC.

This clone appeared many times. The read falls 3 residues short of the CDR3 end, and the missing part is taken from the germline J gene. The chain joins TRBV7-3 to TRBJ2-3; maybe TRBD2 (6 bases). This CDR3 spans 16 amino acids. V lost 5 bases and J lost 0, with 15 bases in between. Germline-derived CDR1 and CDR2 are SGHTA and FQGTGA. The sequenced CDR3 bases are TGTGCCAGCAGCCCCTTCCGGGGGAGGAGCACAGATACG. Translated, it gives CASSPFRGRSTDT. The CDR3 in its entirety is CASSPFRGRSTDTQYF.

This clone has ten or more counts. Read sequence stops 3 residues before the CDR3 end, and the germline J gene provides the missing end. The rearrangement joins TRBV20-1 to TRBJ2-5; 16 positions agree with TRBD2. Looked up from germline, CDR1 is DFQATT and CDR2 is SNEGSKA (reference sequence). The CDR3 spans 15 residues. With V trimmed by 6 bases and J by 5 bases, 6 bases remained unmatched. The CDR3 sequence: CSAGGLAGGPETQYF. CDR3 bases read: TGCAGTGCGGGGGGACTAGCGGGGGGGCCGGAGACC.

This clone was seen a handful of times. The read stops 3 residues short of the end of the CDR3; the missing end is completed from the germline J gene. The sample holds other DNA sequences that translate to the same CDR3. The chain carries TRBV7-6 and TRBJ2-2; D gene ambiguous. With 5 bases removed from V and 4 bases from J, the gap between germline ends came to 14 bases. The CDR3 consists of 15 residues. Germline assignment: CDR1 SGHVS and CDR2 FNYEAQ. Partial CDR3 DNA: TGTGCCAGCAGCAAACCTAGTCTGGGCACCGGGGAG. As protein: CASSKPSLGTGE. The whole CDR3 is CASSKPSLGTGELFF.

This clone was found a few times. The read stops 3 residues short of the end of the CDR3; the missing end is completed from the germline J gene. The gene calls are TRBV2 and TRBJ2-6; TRBD1 matches at 8 bases. The CDR3 covers 18 residues. The germline gives CDR1 SNHLY, CDR2 FYNNEI. Trimming cost V 6 bases and J 4 bases; bases outside gene matches: 14. Incomplete CDR3 DNA: TGTGCCAGCAGAGGCGTGACGCAGGGGGCGGGGGGGGCCAACGTC. Amino acids: CASRGVTQGAGGANV. The CDR3 reads in full as CASRGVTQGAGGANVLTF.

This clone was counted at least ten times. The CDR3 end lies 3 residues beyond the end of the read and is filled in from the germline J gene. This sequence joins TRBV18 and TRBJ2-7; 9 bases line up with TRBD1. The J segment lost 3 bases and the V segment lost 4 bases, leaving 4 bases of the junction unmatched. The CDR3 runs to 14 residues. CDR1 and CDR2 (germline): KGHSH, LQKENI. The CDR3: CASSRTGEYYEQYF. The covered CDR3 bases are TGTGCCAGCTCACGGACAGGGGAATACTACGAG.

This clone was seen a handful of times. The read terminates 3 residues before the CDR3 end, so the remaining end is supplied by the germline J gene. This chain connects TRBV30 to TRBJ2-7; 8 nucleotides line up with TRBD1. The CDR3 extends over 14 amino acids. Trimming at V came to 0 bases and at J to 6 bases, leaving 7 bases not matched to a gene. The germline gives CDR1 GTSNPN, CDR2 SVGIG (reference sequence). CDR3 sequence reads: CAWSVQGGVGEQYF. CDR3 bases read: TGTGCCTGGAGTGTACAGGGGGGAGTGGGCGAG.

This clone occurred a few times. The read halts 3 residues ahead of the CDR3 end, with the missing end drawn from the germline J gene. V usage is TRBV19 and J usage is TRBJ1-6; D uncertain. With 5 bases removed from V and 5 bases from J, the gap between germline ends came to 7 bases. The germline V gene has CDR1 LNHDA and CDR2 SQIVND (reference sequence). The CDR3 extends over 13 amino acids. Incomplete CDR3 DNA: TGTGCCAGTAGTCCAGCGGATAATTCACCC. Protein sequence: CASSPADNSP. The whole CDR3 sequence is CASSPADNSPLHF. The variable domain in full, with the rest retrieved from reference TRBV19 and TRBJ1-6, is DGGITQSPKYLFRKEGQNVTLSCEQNLNHDAMYWYRQDPGQGLRLIYYSQIVNDFQKGDIAEGYSVSREKKESFPLTVTSAQKNPTAFYLCASSPADNSPLHFGNGTRLTVT.

A remark on this clone: Read sequence stops 3 residues before the CDR3 end, and the germline J gene provides the missing end. The chain links TRBV7-9 to TRBJ2-2; 10 bases line up with TRBD1. Trimming cost V 6 bases and J 4 bases; bases outside gene matches: 5. Looked up from germline, CDR1 is SEHNR and CDR2 is FQNEAQ (reference sequence). The CDR3 covers 15 residues. The CDR3 region is CASRPGQGGTGELFF. The CDR3 DNA, read in part, is TGTGCCAGCAGGCCCGGACAGGGGGGCACCGGGGAG.

The CDR3 is CASSIGTDYGNTIYF. Incomplete CDR3 DNA: TGTGCCAGTAGTATAGGCACAGACTACGGAAACACC. The V gene is TRBV19, the J gene TRBJ1-3; D is uncertain. The CDR3 extends 3 residues past the end of the read, so its final part is completed from the germline J gene. Germline V gives CDR1 LNHDA, CDR2 SQIVND (reference sequence). V was trimmed by 1 base and J by 4 bases, leaving 11 bases between them. This CDR3 region has 15 residues.

Comments on this clone: The DNA ends 3 residues before the CDR3 does, and the rest of the CDR3 is filled in from the germline J gene. The rearrangement joins TRBV5-1 to TRBJ2-5, with D possibly being TRBD1 (5 bases). Germline V gene data show CDR1 as SGHRS and CDR2 as YFSETQ. The V and J ends lost 0 bases and 3 bases respectively, with 12 bases between them. This CDR3 region has 15 residues. The CDR3 sequence: CASSLGPGHEETQYF. CDR3 DNA, as far as it was read: TGCGCCAGCAGCTTGGGACCCGGACACGAAGAGACC. The variable domain in full, completed from reference TRBV5-1 and TRBJ2-5, reads KAGVTQTPRYLIKTRGQQVTLSCSPISGHRSVSWYQQTPGQGLQFLFEYFSETQRNKGNFPGRFSGRQFSNSRSEMNVSTLELGDSALYLCASSLGPGHEETQYFGPGTRLLVL.

This clone was seen a handful of times. From the germline J gene comes the end of the CDR3, since the read stops 3 residues before it. V usage is TRBV7-9 and J usage is TRBJ2-3, with D possibly TRBD2 on 6 matching bases. The CDR3 totals 14 residues. Trimming pared 4 bases from V and 2 bases from J, leaving 10 bases between. CDR1 SEHNR and CDR2 FQNEAQ come from the germline V gene (reference sequence). Incomplete CDR3 DNA: TGTGCCAGCAGCTCGGAGGGGTTCACAGATACG. As protein: CASSSEGFTDT. The complete CDR3 reads CASSSEGFTDTQYF.

A word on this clone: Read coverage stops 3 residues before the CDR3 terminus; the germline J gene supplies the remainder. The V gene is TRBV7-2, the J gene TRBJ1-1, with D possibly being TRBD1 (6 bases). The germline V gene has CDR1 SGHTA and CDR2 FQGNSA. V was cut by 2 bases and J by 5 bases, with 12 bases left in between. The CDR3 is 14 residues long. The covered CDR3 bases are TGTGCCAGCAGCTTATTGTCAGGGGTAACTGAA. It specifies CASSLLSGVTE. The entire CDR3 sequence reads CASSLLSGVTEAFF.

This clone was recorded many times. The read stops 3 residues short of the end of the CDR3; the missing end is completed from the germline J gene. The genes are TRBV18 and TRBJ2-7, with 11 bases identical to TRBD2. Trimming at V came to 0 bases and at J to 0 bases, leaving 7 bases not matched to a gene. The length of the CDR3 is 18 residues. CDR1 is KGHSH, CDR2 LQKENI, per germline. The covered CDR3 bases are TGTGCCAGCTCACCACCGTACGCTAGCGGGGGGTTCTCCTACGAG. The encoded protein is CASSPPYASGGFSYE. The whole CDR3 sequence is CASSPPYASGGFSYEQYF.

This clone was detected many times. The read terminates 3 residues before the CDR3 end, so the remaining end is supplied by the germline J gene. The chain carries TRBV6-2 or TRBV6-3 and TRBJ1-2, with no clear D. In germline, CDR1 is MNHEY, CDR2 SVGEGT. Trimming left V 4 bases short and J 4 bases short, with 4 bases between. The CDR3 length is 11 residues. CDR3 protein: CASSFGYGYTF. The CDR3 DNA, read in part, is TGTGCCAGCAGTTTCGGCTATGGC.

As regards this clone: The read stops 3 residues short of the end of the CDR3; the missing end is completed from the germline J gene. The chain links TRBV7-9 to TRBJ2-3; TRBD1 matches at 8 bases. V lost 5 bases and J lost 5; bases outside the gene matches: 6. The length of the CDR3 is 14 residues. Germline values: CDR1 SEHNR, CDR2 FQNEAQ (reference sequence). The CDR3 loop reads CASSPRTGRDTQYF. The part of the CDR3 DNA that was read is TGTGCCAGCAGCCCACGGACAGGGAGAGATACG.

This clone came up many times. At one end, the junction sequence differs from germline, possibly due to a read error. With the read ending 3 residues before the CDR3 end, the germline J gene is used to fill in that end. This chain links TRBV15 with TRBJ2-7; D is uncertain. CDR1 LNHNV and CDR2 YYDKDF come from the germline V gene (reference sequence). This CDR3 is built from 12 residues. CDR3 DNA (partial): TGTGCCACCAGCACCCCCTCCCACGAG. Protein product: CATSTPSHE. The CDR3 in its entirety is CATSTPSHEQYF.

About this clone itself: The observed sequence ends 3 residues before the CDR3 terminus, with the missing tail filled in from the germline J gene. The chain joins TRBV29-1 to TRBJ1-2, with a tentative D call TRBD1 (6 bases). Germline CDR1 and CDR2: SQVTM and ANQGSEA. The CDR3 sequence is 12 residues long. Trimming removed 3 bases at V and 7 bases at J, with 12 bases between. The CDR3 sequence: CSVDGGAGGYTF. CDR3 bases read: TGCAGCGTTGATGGGGGCGCGGGTGGC.

Turning to this clone: The CDR3 end falls 3 residues outside the read, so it is completed with the germline J gene. V and J are TRBV18 and TRBJ1-5; TRBD1 aligns across 8 bases. V shed 4 bases and J 4 bases; nucleotides not matched to a gene: 6. The CDR3 has 15 residues. Germline V gene lookup returns CDR1 KGHSH and CDR2 LQKENI. The sequenced CDR3 bases are TGTGCCAGCTCACTACAGACAGGGGAGAATCAGCCC. Encoded protein: CASSLQTGENQP. The whole CDR3 region reads CASSLQTGENQPQHF.

This clone was detected many times. Sequencing ends 3 residues short of the CDR3 end; the germline J gene provides the rest. The V and J genes are TRBV10-1 and TRBJ2-2; TRBD1 aligns across 7 bases. V lost 6 bases, J lost 4 bases, and 2 bases stayed unmatched. The CDR3 contains 13 residues. Germline V gene lookup returns CDR1 WNHNN and CDR2 SYGVQD (reference sequence). CDR3 DNA (partial): TGCGCCAGCAGCACAGGGGTCACCGGGGAG. Protein product: CASSTGVTGE. The whole CDR3 reads CASSTGVTGELFF.

Remarks on this clone: The missing CDR3 end, 3 residues past where the read stops, is filled in from the germline J gene. This chain joins TRBV7-9 and TRBJ1-1, with D unclear. This CDR3 has 15 amino acids. V was shortened by 0 bases and J by 1 base, with 9 bases between the two germline ends. Germline CDR1 SEHNR, CDR2 FQNEAQ (reference sequence). The covered CDR3 bases are TGTGCCAGCAGCTTAGCGGACTGGGCGAACACTGAA. This translates into CASSLADWANTE. The full CDR3 sequence reads CASSLADWANTEAFF.